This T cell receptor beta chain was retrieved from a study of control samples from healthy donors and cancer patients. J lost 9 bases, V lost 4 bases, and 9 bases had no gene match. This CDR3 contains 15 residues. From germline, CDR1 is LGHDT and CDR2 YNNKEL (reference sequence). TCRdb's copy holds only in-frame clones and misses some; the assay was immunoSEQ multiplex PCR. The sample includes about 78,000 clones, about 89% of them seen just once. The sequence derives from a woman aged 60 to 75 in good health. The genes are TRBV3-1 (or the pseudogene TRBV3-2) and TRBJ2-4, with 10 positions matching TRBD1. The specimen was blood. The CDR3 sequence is CASSRLGQGFAIQYF. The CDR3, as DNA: TGTGCCAGCAGCCGATTGGGACAGGGGTTTGCCATTCAGTACTTC.